The entry that follows covers one TCR beta chain sequence. Per germline, CDR1 GTSNPN and CDR2 SVGIG (reference sequence). The CDR3 spans 17 residues. Trimming took off 1 base at V and 0 bases at J, with 13 bases between the two ends. This sample was taken from a study of blood T cell repertoires in COVID-19. TCRdb's table, derived via immunoSEQ multiplex PCR, lists solely in-frame clones and lacks some. Here the sample spans about 220,000 clones, roughly 84% being singletons. This receptor was identified in a woman of 80 years or more with acute or convalescent COVID-19. This rearrangement joins TRBV30 to TRBJ1-6; no clear D gene. The sequencing sample was made of peripheral blood. CDR3 nucleotide sequence: TGTGCCTGGAGTGCCTTTGTAGGGAGCTCCTATAATTCACCCCTCCACTTT. Translation: CAWSAFVGSSYNSPLHF.